Listed below are T cell receptor beta chains from one sample, sequenced in a study of cytomegalovirus exposure and HLA in healthy donors. Profiling relied on immunoSEQ multiplex PCR, and the TCRdb table lists in-frame clones only, not all of them. The sample lists about 150,000 clones, roughly 70% seen once, with 2.5% to 3.5% in the top ten. The sample was PBMCs. The source is a male donor in good health and CMV-seronegative. Both conserved end residues are part of each CDR3. D genes are given only for firm matches. The size field is filled for only some rows; it gives once, few, many or a size class.

j_call clone_size v_call d_call cdr3_aa cdr3_nt
TRBJ2-7 - TRBV6-5 - CASSPTPYEQYF TGTGCCAGCAGCCCCACTCCCTACGAGCAGTACTTC
TRBJ1-2 - TRBV28 TRBD1 CASRPDRAYGYTF TGTGCCAGCAGGCCGGACAGGGCTTATGGCTACACCTTC
TRBJ2-1 - TRBV7-2 - CASSRTQGPYSYNEQFF TGTGCCAGCAGCCGTACTCAGGGTCCCTACTCCTACAATGAGCAGTTCTTC
TRBJ2-7 - TRBV11-1 - CASSLGLTYEQYF TGTGCCAGCAGCTTGGGACTTACCTACGAGCAGTACTTC
TRBJ1-6 - TRBV7-8 - CASSLVRGGYNSPLHF TGTGCCAGCAGCTTAGTAAGAGGGGGCTATAATTCACCCCTCCACTTT
TRBJ2-1 - TRBV19 TRBD2 CASSIWGGEQFF TGTGCCAGTAGTATCTGGGGAGGGGAGCAGTTCTTC
TRBJ2-7 - TRBV28 - CASSLGGDGSYEQYF TGTGCCAGCAGTTTAGGAGGGGACGGGTCCTACGAGCAGTACTTC
TRBJ1-5 - TRBV7-9 TRBD1 CSSINTGGGDGNQPQHF TGTTCCAGCATTAACACAGGGGGAGGGGATGGCAATCAGCCCCAGCATTTT
TRBJ2-1 - TRBV27 - CASSLGGLYNEQFF TGTGCCAGCAGTTTAGGGGGCCTTTACAATGAGCAGTTCTTC
TRBJ1-5 - TRBV5-6 - CASSLGRNQPQHF TGTGCCAGCAGCTTAGGCAGGAATCAGCCCCAGCATTTT
TRBJ1-1 few TRBV11-2 TRBD1 CASSTHTGGTEAFF TGTGCCAGCAGCACCCACACAGGGGGTACTGAAGCTTTCTTT
TRBJ2-3 once TRBV5-1 - CASSKILASTDTQYF TGCGCCAGCAGCAAGATACTAGCTAGCACAGATACGCAGTATTTT
TRBJ2-7 once TRBV19 - CASSISAQGIEQYF TGTGCCAGTAGTATATCAGCACAGGGTATCGAGCAGTACTTC
TRBJ2-7 - TRBV19 TRBD1 CATGGLYEQYF TGTGCCACAGGGGGTCTCTACGAGCAGTACTTC
TRBJ2-3 - TRBV4-3 TRBD2 CASSQDGLAGTDTQYF TGCGCCAGCAGCCAAGACGGACTAGCGGGCACAGATACGCAGTATTTT
TRBJ1-6 few TRBV7-2 - CASSLDGGRYNSPLHF TGTGCCAGCAGCTTAGATGGAGGGAGGTATAATTCACCCCTCCACTTT
TRBJ2-1 few TRBV5-4 TRBD2 CASSSGTSGIGFGNEQFF TGTGCCAGCAGCTCCGGGACTAGCGGGATAGGGTTTGGCAATGAGCAGTTCTTC
TRBJ2-3 - TRBV7-2 - CASSLARGDTQYF TGTGCCAGCAGCTTAGCGCGGGGTGATACGCAGTATTTT
TRBJ2-2 - TRBV10-3 TRBD1 CAIGWTGDTGELFF TGTGCCATCGGTTGGACAGGGGACACCGGGGAGCTGTTTTTT
TRBJ2-5 - TRBV5-1 - CASSLGSRGTQETQYF TGCGCCAGCAGCTTGGGGTCGCGGGGGACACAAGAGACCCAGTACTTC
TRBJ1-5 - TRBV7-8 - CASSLYAYSNQPQHF TGTGCCAGCAGCTTGTACGCCTATAGCAATCAGCCCCAGCATTTT
TRBJ2-5 - TRBV9 TRBD1 CASSVALGGTGQETQYF TGTGCCAGCAGCGTAGCCTTAGGCGGGACAGGGCAAGAGACCCAGTACTTC
TRBJ2-7 - TRBV19 - CASSIGLRYEQYF TGTGCCAGTAGTATAGGTCTTCGCTACGAGCAGTACTTC
TRBJ2-5 few TRBV7-9 TRBD2 CASSASGDGLMETQYF TGTGCCAGCAGCGCTAGCGGGGACGGTTTGATGGAGACCCAGTACTTC
TRBJ2-1 - TRBV7-2 TRBD2 CASSPTSGLYNEQFF TGTGCCAGCAGCCCCACTAGCGGTCTCTACAATGAGCAGTTCTTC
TRBJ2-3 - TRBV9 TRBD1 CASSDWDSTSTDTQYF TGTGCCAGCAGCGATTGGGACAGCACTAGCACAGATACGCAGTATTTT
TRBJ2-7 - TRBV10-3 TRBD2 CAISGPITSGDYEQYF TGTGCCATCAGTGGACCTATTACTAGCGGGGACTACGAGCAGTACTTC
TRBJ1-3 - TRBV4-3 - CASSQVQGTGNTIYF TGCGCCAGCAGCCAAGTCCAGGGGACTGGAAACACCATATATTTT
TRBJ2-3 - TRBV11-3 TRBD1 CASSLGTATDTQYF TGTGCCAGCAGCCTAGGGACAGCCACAGATACGCAGTATTTT
TRBJ2-7 - TRBV19 - CASSIGFGVSSYEQYF TGTGCCAGTAGTATAGGGTTCGGGGTTAGCTCCTACGAGCAGTACTTC
TRBJ1-4 - TRBV5-1 - CASSVDTTNEKLFF TGCGCCAGCAGTGTTGACACAACTAATGAAAAACTGTTTTTT
TRBJ2-7 - TRBV11-2 - CASSQGLNYEQYF TGTGCCAGCAGCCAAGGACTTAATTACGAGCAGTACTTC
TRBJ1-5 - TRBV27 - CASSQSNQPQHF TGTGCCAGCAGTCAGAGCAATCAGCCCCAGCATTTT
TRBJ1-6 - TRBV7-9 - CASSLGANSPLHF TGTGCCAGCAGCTTAGGCGCGAATTCACCCCTCCACTTT
TRBJ1-4 - TRBV18 TRBD1 CASSPTGVNNEKLFF TGTGCCAGCTCACCGACAGGGGTGAATAATGAAAAACTGTTTTTT
TRBJ1-4 few TRBV27 TRBD1 CASSFRDRNNEKLFF TGTGCCAGCAGTTTCCGGGACAGGAATAATGAAAAACTGTTTTTT
TRBJ1-1 - TRBV18 - CASSLGDKGYTEAFF TGTGCCAGCTCACTGGGGGACAAGGGGTACACTGAAGCTTTCTTT
TRBJ2-7 few TRBV6-1 TRBD1 CASNVNRGASYEQYF TGTGCCAGCAATGTGAACAGGGGGGCCTCCTACGAGCAGTACTTC
TRBJ2-5 - TRBV18 TRBD1 CASSPPAGGGRETQYF TGTGCCAGCTCACCACCAGCAGGGGGCGGCCGGGAGACCCAGTACTTC
TRBJ1-4 - TRBV30 - CAWSVREGREKLFF TGTGCCTGGAGTGTCAGGGAGGGGCGCGAAAAACTGTTTTTT
TRBJ1-1 - TRBV10-3 - CAIRGHREVTEAFF TGTGCCATCAGGGGACACCGGGAGGTCACTGAAGCTTTCTTT
TRBJ2-6 - TRBV7-9 - CASSLYSRHGANVLTF TGTGCCAGCAGCTTATACAGCCGACATGGGGCCAACGTCCTGACTTTC
TRBJ2-7 once TRBV29-1 - CSVEATDSYEQYF TGCAGCGTTGAAGCGACAGACAGTTACGAGCAGTACTTC
TRBJ2-2 few TRBV28 TRBD1 CASVPTGGGTGELFF TGTGCCAGCGTCCCGACAGGGGGCGGAACCGGGGAGCTGTTTTTT
TRBJ2-3 few TRBV6-6 TRBD2 CASSYIGGDTQYF TGTGCCAGCAGTTATATCGGGGGGGATACGCAGTATTTT
TRBJ1-2 - TRBV5-1 - CASSLGRGGAADGYTF TGCGCCAGCAGCTTGGGGCGGGGGGGCGCAGCAGATGGCTACACCTTC
TRBJ1-4 once TRBV23-1 - CASSHRGGMETNEKLFF TGCGCCAGCAGTCATAGAGGGGGTATGGAAACTAATGAAAAACTGTTTTTT
TRBJ2-6 few TRBV27 - CASSSTGHSGANVLTF TGTGCCAGCAGTTCGACAGGACACTCTGGGGCCAACGTCCTGACTTTC
TRBJ1-1 - TRBV4-3 - CASSQIQGFEAFF TGCGCCAGCAGCCAAATACAGGGTTTTGAAGCTTTCTTT
TRBJ1-1 - TRBV27 TRBD1 CASSDRGISTEAFF TGTGCCAGCAGCGACAGGGGAATTTCCACTGAAGCTTTCTTT
TRBJ1-3 - TRBV5-1 TRBD1 CASRGSGQGADTIYF TGCGCCAGCAGGGGATCCGGACAGGGGGCCGACACCATATATTTT
TRBJ1-1 - TRBV14 - CASSPFGREDLEAFF TGTGCCAGCAGCCCCTTCGGGAGGGAGGATCTCGAGGCTTTCTTT
TRBJ1-4 few TRBV7-9 - CASSPHPATNEKLFF TGTGCCAGCAGCCCCCATCCAGCAACTAATGAAAAACTGTTTTTT
TRBJ1-1 - TRBV29-1 TRBD1 CSAEDRGWPLAFF TGCAGCGCCGAGGACAGGGGGTGGCCTTTGGCTTTCTTT